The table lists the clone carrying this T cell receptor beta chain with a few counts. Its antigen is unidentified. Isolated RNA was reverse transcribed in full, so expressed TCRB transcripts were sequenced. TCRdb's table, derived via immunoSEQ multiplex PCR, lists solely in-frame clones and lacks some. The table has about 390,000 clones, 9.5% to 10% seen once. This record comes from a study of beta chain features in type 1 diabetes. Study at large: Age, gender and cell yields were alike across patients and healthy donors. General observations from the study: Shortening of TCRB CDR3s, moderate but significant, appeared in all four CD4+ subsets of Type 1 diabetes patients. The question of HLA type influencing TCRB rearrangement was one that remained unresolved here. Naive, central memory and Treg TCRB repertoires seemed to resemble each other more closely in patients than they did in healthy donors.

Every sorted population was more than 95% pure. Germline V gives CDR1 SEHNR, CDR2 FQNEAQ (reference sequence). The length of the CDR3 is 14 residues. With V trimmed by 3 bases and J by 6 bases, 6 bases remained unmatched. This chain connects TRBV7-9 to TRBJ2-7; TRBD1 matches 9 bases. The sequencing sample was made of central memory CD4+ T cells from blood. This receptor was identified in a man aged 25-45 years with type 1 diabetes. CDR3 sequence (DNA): TGTGCCAGCAGCTTCGGACAGGGGTTTCGCGAGCAGTACTTC. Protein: CASSFGQGFREQYF. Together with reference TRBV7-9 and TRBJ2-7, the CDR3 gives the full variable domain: DTGVSQNPRHKITKRGQNVTFRCDPISEHNRLYWYRQTLGQGPEFLTYFQNEAQLEKSRLLSDRFSAERPKGSFSTLEIQRTEQGDSAMYLCASSFGQGFREQYFGPGTRLTVT.